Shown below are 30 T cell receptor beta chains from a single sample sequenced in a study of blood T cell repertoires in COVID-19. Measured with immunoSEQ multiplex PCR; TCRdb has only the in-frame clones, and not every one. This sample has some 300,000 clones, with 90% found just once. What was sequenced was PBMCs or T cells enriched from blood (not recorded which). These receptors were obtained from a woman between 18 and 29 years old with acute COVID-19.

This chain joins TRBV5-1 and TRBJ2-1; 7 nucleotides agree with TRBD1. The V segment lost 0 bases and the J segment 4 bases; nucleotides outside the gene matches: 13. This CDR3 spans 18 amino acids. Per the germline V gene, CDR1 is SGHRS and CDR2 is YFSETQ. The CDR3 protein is CASSLGLDGGRGYNEQFF. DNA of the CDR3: TGCGCCAGCAGCTTGGGTTTGGATGGTGGCAGGGGGTACAATGAGCAGTTCTTC.

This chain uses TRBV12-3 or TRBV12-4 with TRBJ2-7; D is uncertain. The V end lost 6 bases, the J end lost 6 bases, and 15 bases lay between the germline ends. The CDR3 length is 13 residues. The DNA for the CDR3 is TGTGCCAGCAGCCTGGGCCTAACGCGCGAGCAGTACTTC. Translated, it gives CASSLGLTREQYF.

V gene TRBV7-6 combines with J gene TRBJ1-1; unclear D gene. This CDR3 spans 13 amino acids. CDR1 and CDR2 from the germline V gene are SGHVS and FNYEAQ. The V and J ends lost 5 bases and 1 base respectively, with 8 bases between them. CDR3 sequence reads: CASSLSRNTEAFF. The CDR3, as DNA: TGTGCCAGCAGCCTCTCCAGGAACACTGAAGCTTTCTTT.

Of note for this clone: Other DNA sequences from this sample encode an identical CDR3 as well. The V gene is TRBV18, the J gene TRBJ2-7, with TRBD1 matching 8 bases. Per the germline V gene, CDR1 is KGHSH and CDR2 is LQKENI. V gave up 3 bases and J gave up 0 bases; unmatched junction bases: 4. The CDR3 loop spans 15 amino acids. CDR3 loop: CASSPGTGDSYEQYF. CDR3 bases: TGTGCCAGCTCACCGGGGACAGGTGACTCCTACGAGCAGTACTTC.

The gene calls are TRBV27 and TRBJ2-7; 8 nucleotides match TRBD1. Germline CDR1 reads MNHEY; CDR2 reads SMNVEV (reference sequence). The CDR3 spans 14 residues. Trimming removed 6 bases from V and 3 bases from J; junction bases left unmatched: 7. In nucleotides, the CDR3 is TGTGCCAGCAGCCTCCGGGACAGGTTCTACGAGCAGTACTTC. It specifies CASSLRDRFYEQYF.

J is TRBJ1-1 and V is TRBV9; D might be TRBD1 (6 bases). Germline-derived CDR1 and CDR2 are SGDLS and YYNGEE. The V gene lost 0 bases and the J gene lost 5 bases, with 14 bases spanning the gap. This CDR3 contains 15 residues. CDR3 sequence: CASSVAPRGWTEAFF. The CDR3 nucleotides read TGTGCCAGCAGCGTAGCACCCAGGGGTTGGACTGAAGCTTTCTTT.

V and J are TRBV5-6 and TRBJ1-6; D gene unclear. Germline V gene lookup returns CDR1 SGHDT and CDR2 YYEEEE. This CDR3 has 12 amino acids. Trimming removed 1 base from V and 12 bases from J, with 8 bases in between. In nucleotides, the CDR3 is TGTGCCAGCAGCTTGCAGTTACAACCCCTCCACTTT. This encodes CASSLQLQPLHF.

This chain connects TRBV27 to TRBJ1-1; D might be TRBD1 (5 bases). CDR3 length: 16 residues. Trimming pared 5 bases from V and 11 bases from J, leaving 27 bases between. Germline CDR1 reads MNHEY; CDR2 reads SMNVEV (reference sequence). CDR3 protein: CASSINSRQSRGSAFF. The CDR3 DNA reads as TGTGCCAGCAGTATAAACTCAAGACAATCCCGGGGGTCGGCTTTCTTT.

This CDR3 is CAWRRGMGEKLFF. In DNA, the CDR3 is TGTGCCTGGAGACGGGGGATGGGTGAAAAACTGTTTTTT. The chain is built from TRBV30 and TRBJ1-4, with D tentatively TRBD1 (5 bases). Trimming removed 3 bases from V and 7 bases from J, with 12 bases in between. Per germline, CDR1 GTSNPN and CDR2 SVGIG (reference sequence). This CDR3 contains 13 residues.

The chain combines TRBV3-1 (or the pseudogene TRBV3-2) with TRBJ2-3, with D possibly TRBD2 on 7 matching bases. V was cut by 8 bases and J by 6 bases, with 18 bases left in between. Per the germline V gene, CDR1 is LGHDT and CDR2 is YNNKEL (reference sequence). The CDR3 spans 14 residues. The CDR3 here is CASGFEGGGDTQYF. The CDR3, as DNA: TGTGCCAGCGGCTTTGAGGGAGGGGGGGATACGCAGTATTTT.

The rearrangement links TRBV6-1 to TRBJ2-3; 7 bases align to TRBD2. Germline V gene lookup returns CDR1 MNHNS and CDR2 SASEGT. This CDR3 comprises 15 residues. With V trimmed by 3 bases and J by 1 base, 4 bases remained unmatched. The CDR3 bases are TGTGCCAGCAGTGAGGCGGGAGTGGGCACAGATACGCAGTATTTT. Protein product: CASSEAGVGTDTQYF.

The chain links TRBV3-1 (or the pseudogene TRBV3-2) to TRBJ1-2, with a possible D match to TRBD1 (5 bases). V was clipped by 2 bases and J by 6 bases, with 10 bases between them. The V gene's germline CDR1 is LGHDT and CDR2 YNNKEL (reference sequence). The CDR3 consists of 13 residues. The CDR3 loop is CASSQKGVHGYTF. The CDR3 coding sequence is TGTGCCAGCAGCCAAAAAGGGGTACATGGCTACACCTTC.

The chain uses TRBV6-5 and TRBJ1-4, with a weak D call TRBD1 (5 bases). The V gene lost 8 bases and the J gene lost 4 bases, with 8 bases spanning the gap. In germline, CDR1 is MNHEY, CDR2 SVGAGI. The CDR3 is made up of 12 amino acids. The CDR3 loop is CASGTFNEKLFF. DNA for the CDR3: TGTGCCAGCGGGACTTTTAATGAAAAACTGTTTTTT.

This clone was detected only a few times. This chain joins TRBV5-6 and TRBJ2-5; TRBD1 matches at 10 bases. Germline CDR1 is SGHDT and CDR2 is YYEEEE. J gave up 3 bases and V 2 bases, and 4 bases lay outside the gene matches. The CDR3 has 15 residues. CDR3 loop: CASSFLGTGEETQYF. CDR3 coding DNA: TGTGCCAGCAGCTTTTTAGGGACAGGGGAAGAGACCCAGTACTTC.

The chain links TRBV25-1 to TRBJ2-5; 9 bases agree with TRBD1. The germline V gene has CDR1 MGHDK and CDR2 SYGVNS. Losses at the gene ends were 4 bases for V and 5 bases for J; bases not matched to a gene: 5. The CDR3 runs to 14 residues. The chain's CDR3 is CASSVRTGVETQYF. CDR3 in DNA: TGTGCCAGCAGTGTCCGGACAGGGGTCGAGACCCAGTACTTC.

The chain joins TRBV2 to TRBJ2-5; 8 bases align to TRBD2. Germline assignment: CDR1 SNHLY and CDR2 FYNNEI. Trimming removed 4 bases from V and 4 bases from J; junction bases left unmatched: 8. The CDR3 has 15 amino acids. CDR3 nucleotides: TGTGCCAGCAGTGCCCGAGTAGCGGGAACAGAGACCCAGTACTTC. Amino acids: CASSARVAGTETQYF.

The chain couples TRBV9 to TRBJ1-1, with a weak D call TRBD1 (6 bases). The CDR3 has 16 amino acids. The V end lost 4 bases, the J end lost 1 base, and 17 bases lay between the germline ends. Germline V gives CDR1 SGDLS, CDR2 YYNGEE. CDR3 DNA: TGTGCCAGCAGCCCCCCCCCGGGGGGCCAGAACACTGAAGCTTTCTTT. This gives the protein CASSPPPGGQNTEAFF.

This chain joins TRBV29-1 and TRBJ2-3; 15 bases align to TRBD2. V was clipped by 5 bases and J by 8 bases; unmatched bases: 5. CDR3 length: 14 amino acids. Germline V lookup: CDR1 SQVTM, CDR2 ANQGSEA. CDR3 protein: CSVRTSGRAGTQYF. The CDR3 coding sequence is TGCAGCGTTCGGACTAGCGGGAGGGCTGGTACGCAGTATTTT.

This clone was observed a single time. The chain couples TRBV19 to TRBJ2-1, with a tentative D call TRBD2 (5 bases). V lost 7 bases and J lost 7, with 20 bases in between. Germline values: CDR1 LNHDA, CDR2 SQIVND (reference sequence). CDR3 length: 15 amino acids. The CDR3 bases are TGTGCCAGTACCAAAAAGTCGGGGAGTGGTAATGAGCAGTTCTTC. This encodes CASTKKSGSGNEQFF. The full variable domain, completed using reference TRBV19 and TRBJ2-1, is DGGITQSPKYLFRKEGQNVTLSCEQNLNHDAMYWYRQDPGQGLRLIYYSQIVNDFQKGDIAEGYSVSREKKESFPLTVTSAQKNPTAFYLCASTKKSGSGNEQFFGPGTRLTVL.

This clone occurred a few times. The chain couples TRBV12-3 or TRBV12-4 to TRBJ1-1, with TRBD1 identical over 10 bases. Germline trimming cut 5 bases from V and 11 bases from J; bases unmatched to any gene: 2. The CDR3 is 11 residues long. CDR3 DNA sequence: TGTGCCAGCAGTAGGGGACAGGGGGCTTTCTTT. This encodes CASSRGQGAFF.

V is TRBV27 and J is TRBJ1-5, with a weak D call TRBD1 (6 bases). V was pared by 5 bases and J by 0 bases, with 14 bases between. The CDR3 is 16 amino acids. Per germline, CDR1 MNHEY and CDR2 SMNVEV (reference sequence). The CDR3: CASSPRGDHSNQPQHF. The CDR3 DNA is TGTGCCAGCAGTCCCAGGGGAGATCATAGCAATCAGCCCCAGCATTTT.

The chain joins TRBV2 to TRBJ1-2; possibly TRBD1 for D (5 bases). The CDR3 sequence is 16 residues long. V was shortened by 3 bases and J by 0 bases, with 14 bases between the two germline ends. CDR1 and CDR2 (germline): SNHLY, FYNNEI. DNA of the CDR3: TGTGCCAGCAGTGATTTCTCTTCGGGGGCTAACTATGGCTACACCTTC. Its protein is CASSDFSSGANYGYTF.

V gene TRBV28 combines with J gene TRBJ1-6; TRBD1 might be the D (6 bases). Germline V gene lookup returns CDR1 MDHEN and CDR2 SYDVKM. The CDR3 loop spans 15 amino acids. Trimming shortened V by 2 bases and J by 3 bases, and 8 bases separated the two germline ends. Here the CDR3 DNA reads TGTGCCAGCAGTTTAGGGGGCCTCTATAATTCACCCCTCCACTTT. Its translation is CASSLGGLYNSPLHF.

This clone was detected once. As DNA, the CDR3 is TGCGCCAGCAGCCAAGAATTCAGGGTTGATCAGCCCCAGCATTTT. It codes for CASSQEFRVDQPQHF. The chain is built from TRBV4-1 and TRBJ1-5, with TRBD1 as a possible D gene (5 bases). CDR1 and CDR2 from the germline V gene are MGHRA and YSYEKL. V lost 0 bases, J lost 5 bases, and 11 bases lay in between. This CDR3 has 15 amino acids.

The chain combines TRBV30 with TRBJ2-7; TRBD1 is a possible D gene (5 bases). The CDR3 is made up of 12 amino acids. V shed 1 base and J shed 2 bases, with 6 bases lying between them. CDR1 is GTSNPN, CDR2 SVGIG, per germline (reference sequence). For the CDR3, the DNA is TGTGCCTGGAGTGACAGGACCTACGAGCAGTACTTC. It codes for CAWSDRTYEQYF.

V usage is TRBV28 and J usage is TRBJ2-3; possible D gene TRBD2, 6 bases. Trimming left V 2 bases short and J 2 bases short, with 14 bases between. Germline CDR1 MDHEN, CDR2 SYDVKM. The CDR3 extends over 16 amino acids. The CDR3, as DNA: TGTGCCAGCAGTTTAGGGCCCGCGGGGCTCACAGATACGCAGTATTTT. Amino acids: CASSLGPAGLTDTQYF.

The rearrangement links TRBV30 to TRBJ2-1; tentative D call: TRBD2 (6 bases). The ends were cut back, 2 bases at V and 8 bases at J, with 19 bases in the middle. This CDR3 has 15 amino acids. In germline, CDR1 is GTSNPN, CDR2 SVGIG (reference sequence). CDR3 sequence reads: CAWSTPTRLGYEQFF. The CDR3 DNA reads TGTGCCTGGAGTACACCGACTAGGCTTGGGTATGAGCAGTTCTTC.

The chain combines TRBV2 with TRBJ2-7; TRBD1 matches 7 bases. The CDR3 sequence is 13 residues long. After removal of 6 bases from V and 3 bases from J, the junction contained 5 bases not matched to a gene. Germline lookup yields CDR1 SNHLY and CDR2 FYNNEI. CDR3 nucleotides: TGTGCCAGCAGCCAGGGACAGCTCTACGAGCAGTACTTC. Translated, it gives CASSQGQLYEQYF.

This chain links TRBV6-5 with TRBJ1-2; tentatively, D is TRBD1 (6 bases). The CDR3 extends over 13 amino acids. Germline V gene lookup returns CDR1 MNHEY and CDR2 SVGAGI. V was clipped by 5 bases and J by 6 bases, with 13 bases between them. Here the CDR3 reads CASSTTGVNGYTF. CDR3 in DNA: TGTGCCAGCAGTACGACAGGTGTCAATGGCTACACCTTC.

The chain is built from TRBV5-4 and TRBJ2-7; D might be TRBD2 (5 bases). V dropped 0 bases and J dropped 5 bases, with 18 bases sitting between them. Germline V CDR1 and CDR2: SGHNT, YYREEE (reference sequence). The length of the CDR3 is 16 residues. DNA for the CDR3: TGTGCCAGCAGCTTGGCTCTGGCGGGCCGCATCCACGAGCAGTACTTC. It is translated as CASSLALAGRIHEQYF.